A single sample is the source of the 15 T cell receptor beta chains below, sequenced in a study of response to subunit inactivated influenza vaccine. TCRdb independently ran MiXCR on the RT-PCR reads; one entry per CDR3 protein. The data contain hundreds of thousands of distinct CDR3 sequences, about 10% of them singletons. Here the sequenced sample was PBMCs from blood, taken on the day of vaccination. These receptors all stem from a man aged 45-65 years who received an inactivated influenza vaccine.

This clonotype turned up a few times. The CDR3 reads CASSRGPNYEQYF. The CDR3 DNA reads as TGCGCCAGCAGCCGGGGACCTAATTACGAGCAGTACTTC. The genes are TRBV5-1 and TRBJ2-7; D is perhaps TRBD1 or TRBD2 (5 bases each). CDR3 size: 13 residues. CDR1 and CDR2 (germline): SGHRS, YFSETQ. The V end lost 4 bases, the J end lost 4 bases, and 12 bases lay between the germline ends.

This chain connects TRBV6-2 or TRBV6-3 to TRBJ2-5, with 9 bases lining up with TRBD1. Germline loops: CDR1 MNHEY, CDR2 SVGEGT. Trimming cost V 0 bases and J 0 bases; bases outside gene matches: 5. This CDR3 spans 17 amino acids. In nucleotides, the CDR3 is TGTGCCAGCAGTTACTCTGGGACAGGGAGCTACCAAGAGACCCAGTACTTC. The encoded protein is CASSYSGTGSYQETQYF.

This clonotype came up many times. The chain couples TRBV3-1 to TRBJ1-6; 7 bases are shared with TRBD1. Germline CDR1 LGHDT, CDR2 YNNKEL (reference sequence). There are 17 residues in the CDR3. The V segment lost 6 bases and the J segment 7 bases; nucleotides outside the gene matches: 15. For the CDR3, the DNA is TGTGCCAGCAGAACGTTGTTGGCAGGGGGTAGAAATTCACCCCTCCACTTT. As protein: CASRTLLAGGRNSPLHF.

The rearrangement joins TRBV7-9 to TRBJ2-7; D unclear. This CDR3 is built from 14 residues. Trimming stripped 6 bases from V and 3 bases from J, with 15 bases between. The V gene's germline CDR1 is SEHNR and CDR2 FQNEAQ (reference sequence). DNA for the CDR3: TGTGCCAGCAGTTCTAGTCCACTATTCTACGAGCAGTACTTC. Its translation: CASSSSPLFYEQYF.

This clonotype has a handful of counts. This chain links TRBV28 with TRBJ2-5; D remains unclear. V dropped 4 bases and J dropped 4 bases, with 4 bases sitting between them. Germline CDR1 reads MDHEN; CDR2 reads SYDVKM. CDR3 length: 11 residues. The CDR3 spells CASSSTETQYF. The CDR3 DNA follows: TGTGCCAGCAGTTCTACAGAGACCCAGTACTTC.

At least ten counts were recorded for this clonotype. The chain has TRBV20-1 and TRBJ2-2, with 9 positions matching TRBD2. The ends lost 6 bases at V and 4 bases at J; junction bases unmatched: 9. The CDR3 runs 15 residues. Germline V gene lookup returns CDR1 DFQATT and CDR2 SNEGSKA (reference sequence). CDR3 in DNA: TGCAGTGCCCCGCGGACTAGCGCCGTCACCGGGGAGCTGTTTTTT. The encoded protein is CSAPRTSAVTGELFF.

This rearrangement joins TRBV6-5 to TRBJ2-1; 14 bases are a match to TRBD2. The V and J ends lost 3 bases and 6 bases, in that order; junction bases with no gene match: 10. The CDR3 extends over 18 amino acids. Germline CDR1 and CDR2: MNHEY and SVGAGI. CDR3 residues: CASSYLRLAGGFGNEQFF. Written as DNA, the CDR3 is TGTGCCAGCAGTTATCTGAGACTAGCGGGGGGGTTTGGCAATGAGCAGTTCTTC.

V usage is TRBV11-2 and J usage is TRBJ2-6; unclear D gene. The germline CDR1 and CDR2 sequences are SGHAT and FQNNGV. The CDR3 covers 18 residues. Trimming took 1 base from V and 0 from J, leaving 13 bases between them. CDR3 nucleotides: TGTGCCAGCAGCTTAGTTGGCAGGATTGCCTCTGGGGCCAACGTCCTGACTTTC. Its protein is CASSLVGRIASGANVLTF.

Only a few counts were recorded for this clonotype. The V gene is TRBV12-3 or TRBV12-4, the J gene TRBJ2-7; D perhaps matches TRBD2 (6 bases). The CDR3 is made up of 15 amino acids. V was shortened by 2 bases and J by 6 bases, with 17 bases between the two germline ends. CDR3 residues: CASSLRDSASAEQYF. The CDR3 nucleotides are TGTGCCAGCAGTTTACGGGACTCGGCCTCAGCCGAGCAGTACTTC.

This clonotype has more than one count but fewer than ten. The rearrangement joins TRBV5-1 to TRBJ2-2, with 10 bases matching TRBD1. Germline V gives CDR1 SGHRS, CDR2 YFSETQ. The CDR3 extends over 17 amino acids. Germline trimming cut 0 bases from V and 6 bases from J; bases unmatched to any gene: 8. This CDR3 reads CASSLGASGTGAGELFF. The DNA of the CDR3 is TGCGCCAGCAGCTTGGGGGCCTCCGGGACAGGGGCCGGGGAGCTGTTTTTT.

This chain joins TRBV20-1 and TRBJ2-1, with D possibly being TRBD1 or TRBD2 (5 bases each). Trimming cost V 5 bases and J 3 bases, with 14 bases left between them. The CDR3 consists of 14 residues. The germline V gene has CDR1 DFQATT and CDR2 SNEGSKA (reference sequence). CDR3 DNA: TGCAGTGCTCGAGGGACCTCACACTACAATGAGCAGTTCTTC. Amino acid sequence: CSARGTSHYNEQFF.

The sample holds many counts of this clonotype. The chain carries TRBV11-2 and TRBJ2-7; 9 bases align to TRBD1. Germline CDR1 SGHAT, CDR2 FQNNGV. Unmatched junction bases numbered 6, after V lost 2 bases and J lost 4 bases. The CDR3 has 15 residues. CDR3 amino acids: CASSLTDRGRYEQYF. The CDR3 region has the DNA TGTGCCAGCAGCTTAACGGACAGGGGCAGATACGAGCAGTACTTC.

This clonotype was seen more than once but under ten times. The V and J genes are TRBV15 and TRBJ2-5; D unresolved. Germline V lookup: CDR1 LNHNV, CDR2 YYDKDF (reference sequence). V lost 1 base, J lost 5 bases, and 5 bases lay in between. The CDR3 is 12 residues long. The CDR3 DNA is TGTGCCACCAGCAGAGTAGTTGAGACCCAGTACTTC. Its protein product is CATSRVVETQYF.

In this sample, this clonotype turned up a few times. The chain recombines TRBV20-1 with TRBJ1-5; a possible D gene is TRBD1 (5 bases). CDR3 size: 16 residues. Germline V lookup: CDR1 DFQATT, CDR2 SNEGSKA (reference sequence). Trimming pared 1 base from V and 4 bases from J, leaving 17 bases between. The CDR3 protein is CSARVGTGKGNQPQHF. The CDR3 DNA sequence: TGCAGTGCTAGAGTGGGAACAGGAAAGGGAAATCAGCCCCAGCATTTT.

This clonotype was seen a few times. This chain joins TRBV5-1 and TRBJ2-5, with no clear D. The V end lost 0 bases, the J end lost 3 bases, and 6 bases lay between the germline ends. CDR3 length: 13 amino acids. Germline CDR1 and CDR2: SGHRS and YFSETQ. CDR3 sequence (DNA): TGCGCCAGCAGCTTGGGTATGGAAGAGACCCAGTACTTC. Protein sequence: CASSLGMEETQYF.